The 31 T cell receptor beta chains in this list originate from one sample, sequenced in a study of cytomegalovirus exposure and HLA in healthy donors. TCRdb's table, derived via immunoSEQ multiplex PCR, lists solely in-frame clones and lacks some. Among roughly 63,000 clones, about 90% were seen once, and the ten largest hold 1% to 1.5%. Material for sequencing was PBMCs. These receptor sequences come from a woman under 30 in good health and CMV-seronegative.

The chain couples TRBV7-8 to TRBJ2-5; D is unresolved. Trimming removed 8 bases from V and 5 bases from J, with 18 bases in between. This CDR3 spans 14 amino acids. From germline, CDR1 is SGHVS and CDR2 FQNEAQ. The CDR3, as DNA: TGTGCCAGCGCTTCGGTCCTCAGGTGGGAGACCCAGTACTTC. It specifies CASASVLRWETQYF.

This clone was observed a handful of times. V is TRBV2 and J is TRBJ2-7; no clear D gene. This CDR3 has 13 residues. The germline gives CDR1 SNHLY, CDR2 FYNNEI. V lost 1 base, J lost 2 bases, and 6 bases lay in between. The CDR3 spells CASSEGYTYEQYF. The DNA of the CDR3 is TGTGCCAGCAGTGAAGGCTATACCTACGAGCAGTACTTC.

J is TRBJ2-7 and V is TRBV6-5; D not resolved. V was clipped by 5 bases and J by 3 bases, with 8 bases between them. Germline CDR1 reads MNHEY; CDR2 reads SVGAGI. The length of the CDR3 is 12 residues. The CDR3 nucleotides read TGTGCCAGCAGTCACTATAACTACGAGCAGTACTTC. It codes for CASSHYNYEQYF.

This chain uses TRBV5-5 with TRBJ1-1; 9 bases fit TRBD1. The V and J ends lost 1 base and 1 base, in that order; junction bases with no gene match: 11. CDR3 size: 18 residues. Germline CDR1 and CDR2: SGHKS and YYEKEE (reference sequence). CDR3 in DNA: TGTGCCAGCAGCTTGTCGGGAGTAACGGGACAGGGGAACACTGAAGCTTTCTTT. Translated, it gives CASSLSGVTGQGNTEAFF.

This clone is a singleton in its sample. The rearrangement uses TRBV7-9 and TRBJ1-2; tentatively, D is TRBD1 (5 bases). Looked up from germline, CDR1 is SEHNR and CDR2 is FQNEAQ (reference sequence). The CDR3 has 12 amino acids. The V and J ends lost 9 bases and 4 bases respectively, with 12 bases between them. In DNA, the CDR3 is TGTGCCAGTGAGAGGGGAGGCTATGGCTACACCTTC. Translation: CASERGGYGYTF.

The chain recombines TRBV7-8 with TRBJ1-4, with 7 bases identical to TRBD1. The germline V gene has CDR1 SGHVS and CDR2 FQNEAQ. V lost 5 bases, J lost 7 bases, and 7 bases stayed unmatched. CDR3 size: 14 residues. The CDR3 DNA is TGTGCCAGCAGCCCGACAGGGTACAGTGAAAAACTGTTTTTT. Protein product: CASSPTGYSEKLFF.

The chain uses TRBV5-1 and TRBJ2-7; no reliable D call. V was clipped by 6 bases and J by 3 bases, with 10 bases between them. The germline V gene encodes CDR1 SGHRS and CDR2 YFSETQ. The CDR3 is 12 residues long. The CDR3 DNA sequence: TGCGCCAGCACGCTAGACGGCTACGAGCAGTACTTC. Its translation is CASTLDGYEQYF.

The chain joins TRBV30 to TRBJ1-2; 10 nucleotides align to TRBD1. J lost 7 bases, V lost 4 bases, and 3 bases had no gene match. Germline V lookup: CDR1 GTSNPN, CDR2 SVGIG (reference sequence). This CDR3 comprises 12 residues. For the CDR3, the DNA is TGTGCCTGGATTGACAGGGGGCCTGGCTACACCTTC. As protein: CAWIDRGPGYTF.

The chain couples TRBV5-4 to TRBJ2-1; D not resolved. In germline, CDR1 is SGHNT, CDR2 YYREEE (reference sequence). V lost 0 bases to trimming and J lost 7 bases, with 5 bases between them. CDR3 length: 12 amino acids. The CDR3 DNA sequence: TGTGCCAGCAGCTTGGCAGTGAATGAGCAGTTCTTC. Residues: CASSLAVNEQFF.

The J gene is TRBJ1-2, the V gene TRBV27; D is unresolved. Germline assignment: CDR1 MNHEY and CDR2 SMNVEV (reference sequence). The CDR3 covers 13 residues. Trimming pared 4 bases from V and 2 bases from J, leaving 8 bases between. The CDR3 is CASSYRQNYGYTF. CDR3 coding DNA: TGTGCCAGCAGTTATAGACAAAACTATGGCTACACCTTC.

This chain connects TRBV15 to TRBJ2-7; tentative D call: TRBD2 (6 bases). V dropped 0 bases and J dropped 13 bases, with 16 bases sitting between them. CDR3 length: 13 amino acids. Per germline, CDR1 LNHNV and CDR2 YYDKDF (reference sequence). CDR3 DNA: TGTGCCACCAGCAGAGATTTACGGGACTTCCCCTACTTC. It is translated as CATSRDLRDFPYF.

The chain couples TRBV20-1 to TRBJ2-3; TRBD1 might be the D (6 bases). Germline V CDR1 and CDR2: DFQATT, SNEGSKA (reference sequence). V was shortened by 5 bases and J by 6 bases, with 9 bases between the two germline ends. The CDR3 covers 11 residues. The CDR3 region is CSAQRGDTQYF. CDR3 bases: TGCAGTGCTCAAAGGGGGGATACGCAGTATTTT.

The chain carries TRBV6-6 and TRBJ2-5; 7 bases map to TRBD2. The J segment lost 6 bases and the V segment lost 2 bases, leaving 12 bases of the junction unmatched. Germline CDR1 MNHNY, CDR2 SVGAGI (reference sequence). The CDR3 covers 16 residues. The CDR3 DNA reads as TGTGCCAGCAGTTACGAGCCTGCGGGGGAGGGCAAGACCCAGTACTTC. Its protein product is CASSYEPAGEGKTQYF.

CDR3 in DNA: TGTGCCAGCAGCTCCAAAATGCTATCCAGCACAGATACGCAGTATTTT. Protein sequence: CASSSKMLSSTDTQYF. V usage is TRBV7-9 and J usage is TRBJ2-3; D gene ambiguous. Germline V gene sequence: CDR1 SEHNR, CDR2 FQNEAQ (reference sequence). Trimming removed 4 bases from V and 0 bases from J, with 14 bases in between. There are 16 residues in the CDR3.

The rearrangement uses TRBV6-6 and TRBJ1-1, with 7 bases aligning to TRBD1. The V and J ends lost 0 bases and 1 base, in that order; junction bases with no gene match: 5. The CDR3 loop spans 16 amino acids. Germline V gene lookup returns CDR1 MNHNY and CDR2 SVGAGI (reference sequence). The CDR3 DNA is TGTGCCAGCAGTTACTCGACAGGGATGACGAACACTGAAGCTTTCTTT. Translating it yields CASSYSTGMTNTEAFF.

The chain links TRBV6-5 to TRBJ2-4; 7 nucleotides align to TRBD2. CDR3 length: 15 residues. Germline V CDR1 and CDR2: MNHEY, SVGAGI. J gave up 6 bases and V 0 bases, and 5 bases lay outside the gene matches. The CDR3 region has the DNA TGTGCCAGCAGTTACTCTAAGTGGGAGGGAAACATTCAGTACTTC. It translates to CASSYSKWEGNIQYF.

The chain recombines TRBV5-6 with TRBJ2-3; TRBD2 aligns across 11 bases. The CDR3 sequence is 16 residues long. V gave up 4 bases and J gave up 0 bases; unmatched junction bases: 4. Per the germline V gene, CDR1 is SGHDT and CDR2 is YYEEEE. The DNA for the CDR3 is TGTGCCAGCAGCCTAGGACTAGCGGGTAGCACAGATACGCAGTATTTT. It codes for CASSLGLAGSTDTQYF. Full variable domain (outside the CDR3, taken from reference TRBV5-6 and TRBJ2-3): DAGVTQSPTHLIKTRGQQVTLRCSPKSGHDTVSWYQQALGQGPQFIFQYYEEEERQRGNFPDRFSGHQFPNYSSELNVNALLLGDSALYLCASSLGLAGSTDTQYFGPGTRLTVL.

A word on this clone: An end of the junction differs from the germline gene, which may be a read error. The gene calls are TRBV6-4 and TRBJ1-2, with TRBD1 as a possible D gene (5 bases). The CDR3 has 11 amino acids. Germline V gene sequence: CDR1 MRHNA, CDR2 SNTAGT. The CDR3 region has the DNA TGTGCCAGCAGTGACCGACGGGACTTTCTCTTC. Translated: CASSDRRDFLF.

This clone was seen only a few times. The chain employs TRBV28 and TRBJ2-7, with 7 bases lining up with TRBD1. Unmatched junction bases numbered 9, after V lost 3 bases and J lost 4 bases. The CDR3 covers 15 residues. Germline CDR1 reads MDHEN; CDR2 reads SYDVKM. The CDR3 region has the DNA TGTGCCAGCAGTTTTGAGGGGGCGCCCCGGTACGAGCAGTACTTC. It codes for CASSFEGAPRYEQYF.

The rearrangement uses TRBV29-1 and TRBJ1-4; no clear D. The CDR3 is made up of 12 amino acids. Germline values: CDR1 SQVTM, CDR2 ANQGSEA. Trimming left V 4 bases short and J 5 bases short, with 8 bases between. Written as DNA, the CDR3 is TGCAGCGTTGGGTTAGCAAATGAAAAACTGTTTTTT. Translated, it gives CSVGLANEKLFF.

The V call is TRBV5-1, the J call TRBJ1-4; a possible D gene is TRBD1 (5 bases). The CDR3 is 17 residues long. Germline V gene lookup returns CDR1 SGHRS and CDR2 YFSETQ. Trimming took off 0 bases at V and 4 bases at J, with 16 bases between the two ends. DNA for the CDR3: TGCGCCAGCAGCTTGGCGGGGACCGGGACTGGTAATGAAAAACTGTTTTTT. This codes for CASSLAGTGTGNEKLFF. The complete variable domain, with remaining parts taken from reference TRBV5-1 and TRBJ1-4, reads KAGVTQTPRYLIKTRGQQVTLSCSPISGHRSVSWYQQTPGQGLQFLFEYFSETQRNKGNFPGRFSGRQFSNSRSEMNVSTLELGDSALYLCASSLAGTGTGNEKLFFGSGTQLSVL.

The genes are TRBV5-4 and TRBJ2-3; 11 nucleotides match TRBD2. The CDR3 contains 16 residues. Germline CDR1 and CDR2: SGHNT and YYREEE (reference sequence). J gave up 3 bases and V 4 bases, and 7 bases lay outside the gene matches. CDR3 nucleotide sequence: TGTGCCAGCAGCCCATATACTAGCGGGAGAACAGATACGCAGTATTTT. Protein product: CASSPYTSGRTDTQYF.

The chain links TRBV7-2 to TRBJ2-7; TRBD1 matches 7 bases. Germline loops: CDR1 SGHTA, CDR2 FQGNSA. The CDR3 totals 15 residues. Trimming took 4 bases from V and 0 from J; bases not matched to a gene: 6. CDR3 amino acids: CASSSPGQSSYEQYF. CDR3 sequence (DNA): TGTGCCAGCAGCTCTCCGGGACAGAGCTCCTACGAGCAGTACTTC. Supplemented by reference TRBV7-2 and TRBJ2-7, the full variable domain reads GAGVSQSPSNKVTEKGKDVELRCDPISGHTALYWYRQSLGQGLEFLIYFQGNSAPDKSGLPSDRFSAERTGGSVSTLTIQRTQQEDSAVYLCASSSPGQSSYEQYFGPGTRLTVT.

The rearrangement uses TRBV18 and TRBJ2-4; 8 bases are a match to TRBD2. This CDR3 region has 16 residues. The junction had 9 bases not matched to a gene; V was cut back by 2 bases and J by 6 bases. Germline V gene lookup returns CDR1 KGHSH and CDR2 LQKENI. This CDR3 reads CASSPVRGAVGNIQYF. In DNA form, the CDR3 reads TGTGCCAGCTCACCAGTGCGGGGGGCGGTTGGAAACATTCAGTACTTC.

The chain couples TRBV5-5 to TRBJ1-1; TRBD1 aligns across 8 bases. The CDR3 consists of 15 residues. Germline V gene sequence: CDR1 SGHKS, CDR2 YYEKEE (reference sequence). Losses at the gene ends were 4 bases for V and 1 base for J; bases not matched to a gene: 6. The CDR3 protein is CASSIGQGQNTEAFF. The CDR3 DNA is TGTGCCAGCAGCATTGGACAGGGACAGAACACTGAAGCTTTCTTT.

The V and J genes are TRBV30 and TRBJ1-5; a weak D match, TRBD1 (6 bases). Trimming left V 2 bases short and J 1 base short, with 18 bases between. Germline assignment: CDR1 GTSNPN and CDR2 SVGIG (reference sequence). The CDR3 sequence is 17 residues long. CDR3 residues: CAWSRAGGAGSNQPQHF. CDR3 bases: TGTGCCTGGAGTAGGGCTGGGGGCGCTGGGAGCAATCAGCCCCAGCATTTT.

The chain joins TRBV30 to TRBJ1-1, with 10 bases fitting TRBD1. Germline loops: CDR1 GTSNPN, CDR2 SVGIG (reference sequence). The CDR3 loop spans 15 amino acids. J lost 6 bases, V lost 6 bases, and 13 bases had no gene match. CDR3 residues: CACLRQGAGAAEAFF. The CDR3 DNA sequence: TGTGCCTGCCTCAGACAGGGGGCCGGGGCAGCTGAAGCTTTCTTT.

This chain uses TRBV5-6 with TRBJ1-1, with D maybe TRBD1 (5 bases). V gave up 0 bases and J gave up 3 bases, with 12 bases separating them. The CDR3 contains 15 residues. CDR1 and CDR2 (germline): SGHDT, YYEEEE. CDR3 in DNA: TGTGCCAGCAGCTTGGTAGGCAGGGCCCACACTGAAGCTTTCTTT. Amino acids: CASSLVGRAHTEAFF.

This chain uses TRBV27 with TRBJ2-7; D may be TRBD2 (6 bases). This CDR3 comprises 13 residues. Germline assignment: CDR1 MNHEY and CDR2 SMNVEV (reference sequence). Trimming cost V 5 bases and J 7 bases, with 15 bases left between them. CDR3 residues: CASSTRGKEEQYF. CDR3 bases: TGTGCCAGCAGTACCCGGGGGAAAGAAGAGCAGTACTTC.

V usage is TRBV30 and J usage is TRBJ2-5; no clear D gene. Trimming took off 0 bases at V and 1 base at J, with 6 bases between the two ends. Germline V gives CDR1 GTSNPN, CDR2 SVGIG (reference sequence). CDR3 size: 13 residues. The CDR3 DNA reads as TGTGCCTGGAGTGTACTTACCCAAGAGACCCAGTACTTC. Translation gives CAWSVLTQETQYF.

The gene calls are TRBV7-6 and TRBJ1-1; perhaps TRBD1 as D (6 bases). This CDR3 has 13 amino acids. V lost 5 bases, J lost 7 bases, and 14 bases lay in between. Germline V gene data show CDR1 as SGHVS and CDR2 as FNYEAQ. For the CDR3, the DNA is TGTGCCAGCAGCCCGGGACAAAAGATTGAAGCTTTCTTT. Translating gives CASSPGQKIEAFF.